This T cell receptor (beta chain) is from a study of cytomegalovirus exposure and HLA in healthy donors. General observations from the study: A later analysis reportedly identified an Asian-associated ancestry cluster as carrying fewer N-insertions than the roughly 720-donor mean. Earlier analysis looked at TCR beta V segments, and most were productive about 87% or about 30% of the time. Associated with cytomegalovirus, according to the listing, were 170 or so TCR beta chains.

The PCR employed 60 Vbeta primers together with 13 Jbeta primers. Method: immunoSEQ multiplex PCR; TCRdb's copy keeps in-frame clones and lacks some. The sample lists roughly 100,000 clones; around 80% were seen once. As for this clone: Its antigen remains unidentified. Other nucleotide sequences in the sample specify the same CDR3.

There are 14 residues in the CDR3. The V segment lost 5 bases and the J segment 2 bases; nucleotides outside the gene matches: 4. The V gene's germline CDR1 is LNHDA and CDR2 SQIVND (reference sequence). This TCR came from a woman aged 40 to 49 in good health and CMV-seronegative. J is TRBJ2-7 and V is TRBV19; 9 nucleotides agree with TRBD1. Sequenced: PBMCs. The CDR3: CASSSGTGPYEQYF. CDR3 in DNA: TGTGCCAGTAGTTCCGGGACAGGGCCCTACGAGCAGTACTTC. Looking up the rest from reference TRBV19 and TRBJ2-7 gives the full variable domain: DGGITQSPKYLFRKEGQNVTLSCEQNLNHDAMYWYRQDPGQGLRLIYYSQIVNDFQKGDIAEGYSVSREKKESFPLTVTSAQKNPTAFYLCASSSGTGPYEQYFGPGTRLTVT.